This passage covers 7 T cell receptor beta chains from one sample sequenced in a study of blood T cell repertoires in COVID-19. Data came from immunoSEQ multiplex PCR; TCRdb stores just in-frame clones and leaves some out. The data contain 150,000 to 200,000 clones, about 88% of them singletons. The specimen was PBMCs or T cells enriched from blood (not recorded which). These receptors were collected from a woman aged 18-30 years who had recovered from COVID-19.

This chain connects TRBV11-2 to TRBJ1-1, with 7 bases aligning to TRBD1. Trimming removed 9 bases from V and 11 bases from J; junction bases left unmatched: 9. Germline V CDR1 and CDR2: SGHAT, FQNNGV. The CDR3 spans 11 residues. The CDR3 sequence: CASLEGAGAFF. CDR3 coding DNA: TGTGCCAGTCTTGAGGGGGCCGGGGCTTTCTTT.

The J gene is TRBJ2-1, the V gene TRBV7-3, with D perhaps TRBD1 (6 bases). The V end was cut by 4 bases, the J end by 1 base, with 20 bases between. Germline loops: CDR1 SGHTA, CDR2 FQGTGA. CDR3 size: 18 residues. The CDR3 bases are TGTGCCAGCAGCTCCGGTGGGGGCGTCGCTCAGTCCTACAATGAGCAGTTCTTC. As protein: CASSSGGGVAQSYNEQFF.

The chain has TRBV7-9 and TRBJ2-7; 9 positions agree with TRBD2. Germline V gives CDR1 SEHNR, CDR2 FQNEAQ (reference sequence). V was clipped by 4 bases and J by 3 bases; unmatched bases: 10. The CDR3 contains 16 residues. The CDR3 bases are TGTGCCAGCAGCTCGGGGGGGCTAGCGGGGCACTACGAGCAGTACTTC. It specifies CASSSGGLAGHYEQYF.

V is TRBV7-8 and J is TRBJ2-1; 8 bases agree with TRBD1. Germline lookup yields CDR1 SGHVS and CDR2 FQNEAQ. The CDR3 is 12 amino acids. The DNA for the CDR3 is TGTGCGGGCAGGGGGCCTTACAATGAGCAGTTCTTC. Protein: CAGRGPYNEQFF.

This sequence joins TRBV4-1 and TRBJ2-7; D is unresolved. Trimming took 0 bases from V and 13 from J, leaving 16 bases between them. Germline V lookup: CDR1 MGHRA, CDR2 YSYEKL. The CDR3 is made up of 13 amino acids. For the CDR3, the DNA is TGCGCCAGCAGCCAAGATCCCCCAGTGGGCCTATACTTC. It is translated as CASSQDPPVGLYF.

This sequence joins TRBV4-1 and TRBJ1-2; D is perhaps TRBD1 (6 bases). This CDR3 comprises 15 residues. Germline CDR1 reads MGHRA; CDR2 reads YSYEKL. V was pared by 5 bases and J by 5 bases, with 18 bases between. The CDR3 region has the DNA TGCGCCAGCAGCTCGGGGGGGGCAGGGGAGTATGGCTACACCTTC. Translated: CASSSGGAGEYGYTF.

J is TRBJ2-3 and V is TRBV5-3, with TRBD2 identical over 10 bases. TRBV5-3 is an ORF, with its function uncertain. With 6 bases clipped from V and 5 bases from J, the junction kept 6 bases outside the gene matches. The CDR3 totals 14 residues. The CDR3 DNA is TGTGCCAGAACCCTAGCGGGAGTAATAGATACGCAGTATTTT. Encoded protein: CARTLAGVIDTQYF.